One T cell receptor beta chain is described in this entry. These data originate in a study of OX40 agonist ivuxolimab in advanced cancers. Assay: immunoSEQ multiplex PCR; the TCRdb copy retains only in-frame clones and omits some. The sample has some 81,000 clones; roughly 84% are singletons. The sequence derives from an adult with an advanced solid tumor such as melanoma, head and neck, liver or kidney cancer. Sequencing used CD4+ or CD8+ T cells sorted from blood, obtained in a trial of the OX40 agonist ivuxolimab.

The CDR3: CASSPTGLWGNQPQHF. Written as DNA, the CDR3 is TGCGCCAGCAGCCCCACCGGGCTTTGGGGCAATCAGCCCCAGCATTTT. This chain uses TRBV5-1 with TRBJ1-5; D remains unclear. The germline V gene encodes CDR1 SGHRS and CDR2 YFSETQ. The V gene lost 4 bases and the J gene lost 2 bases, with 16 bases spanning the gap. The CDR3 extends over 16 amino acids. Looking up the rest from reference TRBV5-1 and TRBJ1-5 gives the full variable domain: KAGVTQTPRYLIKTRGQQVTLSCSPISGHRSVSWYQQTPGQGLQFLFEYFSETQRNKGNFPGRFSGRQFSNSRSEMNVSTLELGDSALYLCASSPTGLWGNQPQHFGDGTRLSIL.